Presented here are 8 T cell receptor beta chains from one specimen sequenced in a study of CD8+ T cells in alopecia areata. Sequencing templates came from extracted RNA that was reverse transcribed into cDNA. Measured with immunoSEQ multiplex PCR; TCRdb has only the in-frame clones, and not every one. In the table there are 120,000 or so clones, 55% to 80% of which are singletons. Source material: CD4+ T cells sorted from blood. These TCRs come from a human donor in good health.

This clone was seen a single time. The chain links TRBV5-6 to TRBJ1-5; no reliable D call. CDR3 length equals 15 residues. The V end lost 0 bases, the J end lost 0 bases, and 7 bases lay between the germline ends. The germline gives CDR1 SGHDT, CDR2 YYEEEE. The CDR3 coding sequence is TGTGCCAGCAGCTTGGACAAGGCTAGCAATCAGCCCCAGCATTTT. Translation: CASSLDKASNQPQHF.

The chain is built from TRBV10-2 and TRBJ1-2; D gene uncertain. This CDR3 has 14 residues. V lost 2 bases and J 4 bases, leaving 11 bases between the germline ends. CDR1 WSHSY and CDR2 SAAADI come from the germline V gene. CDR3 loop: CASSERGGVYGYTF. In DNA form, the CDR3 reads TGCGCCAGCAGTGAGCGGGGAGGCGTCTATGGCTACACCTTC.

Note on this clone: The same CDR3 also results from other DNA sequences found in this sample. V gene TRBV29-1 combines with J gene TRBJ2-7; D remains unclear. V lost 4 bases, J lost 1 base, and 5 bases lay in between. Germline values: CDR1 SQVTM, CDR2 ANQGSEA. The CDR3 has 11 residues. CDR3 in DNA: TGCAGCGTTGCTGCTTCCTACGAGCAGTACTTC. It is translated as CSVAASYEQYF.

The chain has TRBV5-1 and TRBJ2-5; D is unresolved. CDR3 length: 13 amino acids. V was trimmed by 4 bases and J by 5 bases, leaving 12 bases between them. Germline assignment: CDR1 SGHRS and CDR2 YFSETQ. CDR3 DNA: TGCGCCAGCAGCACAAGACCTGGGGAGACCCAGTACTTC. Amino acids: CASSTRPGETQYF.

This clone was counted only a few times. The chain employs TRBV7-9 and TRBJ2-7, with 7 positions matching TRBD1. CDR3 size: 12 residues. The germline V gene has CDR1 SEHNR and CDR2 FQNEAQ (reference sequence). The V and J ends lost 5 bases and 2 bases, in that order; junction bases with no gene match: 0. DNA of the CDR3: TGTGCCAGCAGCCAGGGGGCCTACGAGCAGTACTTC. Translated: CASSQGAYEQYF.

Only one count was recorded for this clone. The gene calls are TRBV29-1 and TRBJ2-3; D remains ambiguous. This CDR3 has 13 amino acids. Germline CDR1 reads SQVTM; CDR2 reads ANQGSEA. Trimming cost V 0 bases and J 1 base, with 5 bases left between them. The DNA of the CDR3 is TGCAGCGTTGAAGATTGGGGCACAGATACGCAGTATTTT. Translating gives CSVEDWGTDTQYF.

This clone occurred a few times. V usage is TRBV29-1 and J usage is TRBJ2-1, with TRBD1 matching 7 bases. CDR3 length equals 13 residues. In germline, CDR1 is SQVTM, CDR2 ANQGSEA. The ends lost 1 base at V and 7 bases at J; junction bases unmatched: 4. The CDR3 DNA reads as TGCAGCGTTGAAGCCACAGGGGTAAATGAGCAGTTCTTC. It specifies CSVEATGVNEQFF.

As DNA, the CDR3 is TGCGCCAGCAGCCACGCTGCTGCAGGAGATACGCAGTATTTT. Its translation is CASSHAAAGDTQYF. The chain joins TRBV5-1 to TRBJ2-3; D gene ambiguous. Deletions cut 4 bases from V and 5 bases from J, with 14 bases between. Germline V gene sequence: CDR1 SGHRS, CDR2 YFSETQ. The CDR3 is made up of 14 amino acids.